Below are 28 T cell receptor beta chains sequenced from a single sample in a study of OX40 agonist ivuxolimab in advanced cancers. The protocol was immunoSEQ multiplex PCR, while the TCRdb copy is restricted to in-frame clones and leaves out a portion. The table records about 88,000 clones, approximately 85% of them present only once. This specimen was CD4+ or CD8+ T cells sorted from blood, taken in a trial of the OX40 agonist ivuxolimab. The receptor set was obtained from an adult with an advanced solid tumor such as melanoma, head and neck, liver or kidney cancer.

The J gene is TRBJ1-1, the V gene TRBV2; TRBD1 matches at 8 bases. The CDR3 extends over 16 amino acids. V trimming: 6 bases; J trimming: 11 bases; junction bases outside the gene matches: 20. Looked up from germline, CDR1 is SNHLY and CDR2 is FYNNEI. This CDR3 reads CASRSPPGQALRGAFF. The DNA for the CDR3 is TGTGCCAGCAGATCACCCCCGGGACAGGCATTGCGTGGGGCTTTCTTT.

The chain employs TRBV5-6 and TRBJ1-4; weak D call: TRBD1 (6 bases). V lost 0 bases to trimming and J lost 0 bases, with 12 bases between them. This CDR3 comprises 17 residues. Germline-derived CDR1 and CDR2 are SGHDT and YYEEEE. CDR3 sequence reads: CASSLGGALATNEKLFF. The CDR3 DNA reads TGTGCCAGCAGCTTGGGGGGGGCACTTGCAACTAATGAAAAACTGTTTTTT.

The rearrangement joins TRBV5-1 to TRBJ2-5; maybe TRBD2 (7 bases). Trimming cost V 2 bases and J 3 bases, with 11 bases left between them. This CDR3 is built from 14 residues. Germline V gene data show CDR1 as SGHRS and CDR2 as YFSETQ. The CDR3 protein is CASSFGGHEETQYF. The DNA for the CDR3 is TGCGCCAGCAGCTTCGGGGGGCATGAAGAGACCCAGTACTTC.

The count of this clone is one. J is TRBJ2-3 and V is TRBV4-1; D tentatively reads TRBD1 or TRBD2 (5 bases each). Germline assignment: CDR1 MGHRA and CDR2 YSYEKL. The CDR3 totals 19 residues. Trimming took 4 bases from V and 0 from J, leaving 23 bases between them. The CDR3 nucleotides read TGCGCCAGCAGCCCCCCAACGGGACGGGGTGCAACTAGCACAGATACGCAGTATTTT. This translates into CASSPPTGRGATSTDTQYF.

The chain carries TRBV7-3 and TRBJ1-1, with D possibly matching TRBD1 (5 bases). CDR1 and CDR2 from the germline V gene are SGHTA and FQGTGA. Trimming removed 5 bases at V and 8 bases at J, with 18 bases between. The CDR3 length is 14 residues. Written as DNA, the CDR3 is TGTGCCAGCAGCCTTACGGGTCCCACAGGAGAAGCTTTCTTT. Amino acids: CASSLTGPTGEAFF.

The chain links TRBV20-1 to TRBJ2-7, with 7 bases that match TRBD2. Germline CDR1 DFQATT, CDR2 SNEGSKA (reference sequence). J gave up 1 base and V 7 bases, and 1 base lay outside the gene matches. The length of the CDR3 is 11 residues. The CDR3 reads CSGEGSYEQYV. The CDR3 DNA reads as TGCAGTGGGGAGGGATCCTACGAGCAGTACGTC.

The chain carries TRBV7-6 and TRBJ2-5; D gene uncertain. This CDR3 is 15 amino acids long. The V end lost 1 base, the J end lost 0 bases, and 9 bases lay between the germline ends. Germline V gene data show CDR1 as SGHVS and CDR2 as FNYEAQ. CDR3 residues: CASSLGAVNQETQYF. The CDR3 DNA reads as TGTGCCAGCAGCTTAGGCGCGGTTAACCAAGAGACCCAGTACTTC.

This chain connects TRBV19 to TRBJ1-1; D is unclear. Germline V gene data show CDR1 as LNHDA and CDR2 as SQIVND (reference sequence). The ends were cut back, 2 bases at V and 0 bases at J, with 10 bases in the middle. This CDR3 is built from 15 residues. The CDR3: CASSISFAMNTEAFF. The CDR3 DNA reads TGTGCCAGTAGTATATCCTTTGCCATGAACACTGAAGCTTTCTTT.

CDR3 in amino acids: CASSGTREDSPLHF. The CDR3 nucleotides read TGTGCCAGCAGTGGAACCAGGGAGGATTCACCCCTCCACTTT. The genes are TRBV6-4 and TRBJ1-6; D perhaps matches TRBD1 (5 bases). The CDR3 is 14 residues long. Germline V lookup: CDR1 MRHNA, CDR2 SNTAGT. The ends were cut back, 4 bases at V and 8 bases at J, with 12 bases in the middle.

The CDR3 DNA follows: TGCGCCAGCAGCATCCCCCCCGATACGCAGTATTTT. It yields the protein CASSIPPDTQYF. The chain employs TRBV5-1 and TRBJ2-3; D uncertain. The CDR3 is made up of 12 amino acids. V lost 4 bases and J lost 6, with 9 bases in between. In germline, CDR1 is SGHRS, CDR2 YFSETQ.

The gene calls are TRBV7-2 and TRBJ2-3; 8 nucleotides align to TRBD2. Germline assignment: CDR1 SGHTA and CDR2 FQGNSA. V lost 5 bases, J lost 4 bases, and 11 bases stayed unmatched. The length of the CDR3 is 16 residues. The CDR3 bases are TGTGCCAGCAGCAACAAGCGGGAGTCTGTGTCAGATACGCAGTATTTT. It encodes CASSNKRESVSDTQYF.

The CDR3: CASSFRSGQGARETQYF. In nucleotides, the CDR3 is TGTGCCAGCAGCTTCAGGTCCGGACAGGGGGCCCGGGAGACCCAGTACTTC. The chain links TRBV7-2 to TRBJ2-5; 11 bases are shared with TRBD1. V was clipped by 3 bases and J by 5 bases; unmatched bases: 11. Germline V gives CDR1 SGHTA, CDR2 FQGNSA. This CDR3 is built from 17 residues.

This chain connects TRBV11-2 to TRBJ2-2; 15 bases map to TRBD2. Germline V CDR1 and CDR2: SGHAT, FQNNGV. V trimming: 5 bases; J trimming: 4 bases; junction bases outside the gene matches: 8. The CDR3 contains 18 residues. In DNA, the CDR3 is TGTGCCAGCAGCCCCCATTTGGGACTAGCGGGAGGCACCGGGGAGCTGTTTTTT. It translates to CASSPHLGLAGGTGELFF.

CDR3 coding DNA: TGTGCCAGCAGCTTAGCATTAGGAGGCGAGCAGTTCTTC. This sequence encodes CASSLALGGEQFF. V usage is TRBV7-6 and J usage is TRBJ2-1; the D gene is possibly TRBD2 (5 bases). CDR3 length: 13 residues. Between the trimmed V and J ends, which lost 0 bases and 10 bases, there was a span of 10 bases. CDR1 SGHVS and CDR2 FNYEAQ come from the germline V gene.

This chain links TRBV10-3 with TRBJ1-1; D might be TRBD1 (5 bases). There are 13 residues in the CDR3. V was cut by 3 bases and J by 4 bases, with 9 bases left in between. Germline CDR1 ENHRY, CDR2 SYGVKD. The CDR3 sequence is CAISDGGVTEAFF. The CDR3 nucleotides are TGTGCCATCAGTGATGGGGGAGTCACTGAAGCTTTCTTT.

The rearrangement uses TRBV7-8 and TRBJ2-7, with a tentative D call TRBD1 (5 bases). The length of the CDR3 is 12 residues. The germline CDR1 and CDR2 sequences are SGHVS and FQNEAQ. Trimming took 3 bases from V and 4 from J, leaving 7 bases between them. CDR3 in DNA: TGTGCCAGCAGCTTGCAGGGATACGAGCAGTACTTC. Protein product: CASSLQGYEQYF.

The chain joins TRBV11-2 to TRBJ2-5, with 9 bases identical to TRBD2. Germline CDR1 and CDR2: SGHAT and FQNNGV. CDR3 size: 14 residues. V dropped 6 bases and J dropped 2; count of bases not matched to a gene: 4. The chain's CDR3 is CASRLAGSQETQYF. DNA of the CDR3: TGTGCCAGCAGGCTAGCGGGGTCTCAAGAGACCCAGTACTTC. Looking up the rest from reference TRBV11-2 and TRBJ2-5 gives the full variable domain: EAGVAQSPRYKIIEKRQSVAFWCNPISGHATLYWYQQILGQGPKLLIQFQNNGVVDDSQLPKDRFSAERLKGVDSTLKIQPAKLEDSAVYLCASRLAGSQETQYFGPGTRLLVL.

The chain uses TRBV5-1 and TRBJ2-5; TRBD2 is a possible D gene (6 bases). The V end was cut by 4 bases, the J end by 5 bases, with 15 bases between. The CDR3 has 14 residues. Looked up from germline, CDR1 is SGHRS and CDR2 is YFSETQ. The DNA of the CDR3 is TGCGCCAGCAGCGGGACTGTCCCCGGCGAGACCCAGTACTTC. This encodes CASSGTVPGETQYF.

V and J are TRBV4-3 and TRBJ2-2; 9 bases align to TRBD1. The V gene's germline CDR1 is LGHNA and CDR2 YSLEER. The V and J ends lost 0 bases and 4 bases, in that order; junction bases with no gene match: 6. This CDR3 comprises 17 residues. The CDR3 protein is CASSQDWGQGGTGELFF. The CDR3 DNA reads as TGCGCCAGCAGCCAAGATTGGGGACAGGGTGGCACCGGGGAGCTGTTTTTT.

The J gene is TRBJ2-6, the V gene TRBV18, with D perhaps matching TRBD1 (5 bases). This CDR3 region has 13 residues. The germline V gene has CDR1 KGHSH and CDR2 LQKENI. With 3 bases removed from V and 8 bases from J, the gap between germline ends came to 8 bases. The CDR3 coding sequence is TGTGCCAGCTCACCTCAGGGTACCAACGTCCTGACTTTC. This translates into CASSPQGTNVLTF.

The chain uses TRBV9 and TRBJ1-1, with 7 bases matching TRBD1. CDR1 and CDR2 (germline): SGDLS, YYNGEE. The length of the CDR3 is 14 residues. With 2 bases clipped from V and 4 bases from J, the junction kept 5 bases outside the gene matches. CDR3 nucleotides: TGTGCCAGCAGCGTCACAGGGGAGGCCACTGAAGCTTTCTTT. Translating gives CASSVTGEATEAFF.

The chain is built from TRBV1 and TRBJ2-3; TRBD2 is taken as the D call from the table, unchecked against the DNA. TRBV1 is termed a pseudogene. This CDR3 spans 17 amino acids. The CDR3 nucleotides read TGCACCAGCAGCCAAGGCCCGGCTAGCGGGAGGTGGGATACGCAGTATTTT. Translating it yields CTSSQGPASGRWDTQYF.

The genes are TRBV5-1 and TRBJ2-2; D assignment may be TRBD1 or TRBD2 (6 bases each). CDR3 length: 16 residues. Per germline, CDR1 SGHRS and CDR2 YFSETQ. V lost 0 bases and J lost 4, with 13 bases in between. The CDR3 protein is CASSLADRRGTGELFF. The CDR3 bases are TGCGCCAGCAGCTTGGCCGACAGGAGGGGCACCGGGGAGCTGTTTTTT.

V gene TRBV28 combines with J gene TRBJ1-5; possibly TRBD1 for D (6 bases). This CDR3 spans 16 amino acids. Looked up from germline, CDR1 is MDHEN and CDR2 is SYDVKM. Deletions cut 3 bases from V and 1 base from J, with 13 bases between. CDR3 DNA sequence: TGTGCCAGCAGTTTGCTGGGGGCGCGGAGCAATCAGCCCCAGCATTTT. Translation: CASSLLGARSNQPQHF.

The chain joins TRBV7-3 to TRBJ2-5, with D perhaps TRBD1 (6 bases). CDR1 SGHTA and CDR2 FQGTGA come from the germline V gene. This CDR3 comprises 13 residues. Between the trimmed V and J ends, which lost 3 bases and 3 bases, there was a span of 8 bases. The CDR3 region has the DNA TGTGCCAGCAGCTTGGACAGAGAAGAGACCCAGTACTTC. This encodes CASSLDREETQYF.

V usage is TRBV27 and J usage is TRBJ2-5; 9 bases are a match to TRBD2. This CDR3 comprises 20 residues. Germline lookup yields CDR1 MNHEY and CDR2 SMNVEV (reference sequence). The V gene end was trimmed by 6 bases and the J gene end by 1 base; junction bases not matched to a gene: 21. CDR3 sequence reads: CASSVGASAGGPVFQETQYF. The DNA of the CDR3 is TGTGCCAGCAGCGTTGGTGCCTCTGCGGGAGGGCCGGTCTTCCAAGAGACCCAGTACTTC.

This clone appeared a few times. J is TRBJ2-5 and V is TRBV7-3; unclear D gene. Between the trimmed V and J ends, which lost 2 bases and 5 bases, there was a span of 9 bases. Germline V gene sequence: CDR1 SGHTA, CDR2 FQGTGA. CDR3 length equals 13 residues. The CDR3 protein is CASSLGPLETQYF. The DNA of the CDR3 is TGTGCCAGCAGCTTAGGGCCGTTGGAGACCCAGTACTTC.

The J gene is TRBJ1-2, the V gene TRBV4-1, with 7 bases matching TRBD1. Trimming removed 2 bases from V and 0 bases from J; junction bases left unmatched: 6. This CDR3 is built from 16 residues. Germline CDR1 and CDR2: MGHRA and YSYEKL. The CDR3: CASSQPDRRANYGYTF. CDR3 DNA sequence: TGCGCCAGCAGCCAACCGGACAGGCGGGCTAACTATGGCTACACCTTC.